This T cell receptor (beta chain) emerged from a study of cytomegalovirus exposure and HLA in healthy donors. Notes on the study in general: Being productive about 90% or about 30% of the time was typical of most TCR beta V segments in an earlier analysis. Rarity held for most TCR sequences, but there were some public TCRs that occurred in many donors. In a later analysis, TCR association rates varied by HLA locus: DRB1 most, HLA-C fewest.

For this clone: As yet, its antigen is unknown.

Germline V gene sequence: CDR1 MNHNY, CDR2 SVGAGI (reference sequence). The CDR3 sequence is 13 residues long. With 7 bases removed from V and 8 bases from J, the gap between germline ends came to 15 bases. PCR employed 60 Vbeta and 13 Jbeta primers. This table comes from immunoSEQ multiplex PCR, and its TCRdb copy is limited to in-frame clones, with some not included. The sample lists about 95,000 clones; roughly 82% were seen once. The rearrangement joins TRBV6-6 to TRBJ2-1; tentatively, D is TRBD1 (5 bases). The sequencing input was PBMCs. The sequence came from a man under 40 in good health and CMV-seropositive. CDR3 bases: TGTGCCAGCACCGCAGGGTCAGAGGATGAGCAGTTCTTC. It encodes CASTAGSEDEQFF.